Described below is a single TCR beta chain sequence and its context. What it binds is unknown. The data were obtained in a study of OX40 agonist ivuxolimab in advanced cancers. About the research overall: Anti-PD-1, anti-PD-L1 or anti-CTLA-4 therapy given earlier was allowed, and 30% to 45% had some. Study-level points and caveats: Expanded clones were, on average, more numerous in CD8+ T cells than in CD4+.

Profiled with immunoSEQ multiplex PCR; TCRdb holds only in-frame clones, not every one. The sample includes approximately 74,000 clones, about nine tenths seen only once; the top ten take 0.5% to 0.55%. Trimming took off 2 bases at V and 3 bases at J, with 8 bases between the two ends. CDR3 length: 14 residues. Germline V gene data show CDR1 as SNHLY and CDR2 as FYNNEI. Specimen: CD4+ or CD8+ T cells sorted from blood, collected in a trial of the OX40 agonist ivuxolimab. This chain uses TRBV2 with TRBJ1-5; no definite D call. The clonotype comes from an adult with an advanced solid tumor such as melanoma, head and neck, liver or kidney cancer. CDR3 DNA: TGTGCCAGCAGTGAAATCCCCACCAATCAGCCCCAGCATTTT. Its translation: CASSEIPTNQPQHF.